This TCR beta chain is drawn from a study of regulatory T cells in long-lasting Graves disease. Ten or more counts support this clonotype. The time point here: newly diagnosed GD, antithyroid drugs for less than 3 months. RNA from PBMCs was the source of the TCR library. Arm-PCR of CDR3 regions and iRepertoire HTBI primers were the basis on which TCR beta libraries were built. One entry per CDR3 protein, called by TCRdb with MiXCR from the multiplex PCR reads. The sample includes under 250,000 distinct CDR3 sequences, 20% of them seen just once. The ends were cut back, 3 bases at V and 2 bases at J, with 5 bases in the middle. The CDR3 totals 12 residues. Germline V lookup: CDR1 WSHSY, CDR2 SAAADI.

The gene calls are TRBV10-2 and TRBJ2-7; D call uncertain. The source material was peripheral blood mononuclear cells (PBMCs), sampled at new diagnosis, from a patient treated with antithyroid drugs. The source is a female donor with Graves disease. For the CDR3, the DNA is TGCGCCAGCAGTGAAGGCCCCTACGAGCAGTACTTC. Encoded protein: CASSEGPYEQYF.